This T cell receptor beta chain was sequenced for a study of cytomegalovirus exposure and HLA in healthy donors. V lost 4 bases, J lost 4 bases, and 17 bases lay in between. Germline CDR1 MNHEY, CDR2 SVGAGI. CDR3 length: 15 amino acids. Primers for the PCR totalled 60 Vbeta and 13 Jbeta. The repertoire was sequenced with immunoSEQ multiplex PCR; TCRdb's copy has only in-frame clones and lacks some. The sample totals 55,000 to 80,000 clones. For this clone: The antigen remains unidentified.

Overall study results and limits: Sequence variants that were highly shared formed a cluster that was likely a sequencing artifact. It was approximately 150 TCR beta chains that were listed as cytomegalovirus-associated. Apparent HLA restriction characterized most CMV-associated TCR beta chains in a later analysis.

The source of this sequence is a man aged 40-49 years in good health and CMV-seronegative. The chain recombines TRBV6-5 with TRBJ2-7; no definite D call. The sample taken for sequencing was PBMCs. CDR3 DNA: TGTGCCAGCAGTTCACTCCTCCGAGTCCCTTACGAGCAGTACTTC. It encodes CASSSLLRVPYEQYF.